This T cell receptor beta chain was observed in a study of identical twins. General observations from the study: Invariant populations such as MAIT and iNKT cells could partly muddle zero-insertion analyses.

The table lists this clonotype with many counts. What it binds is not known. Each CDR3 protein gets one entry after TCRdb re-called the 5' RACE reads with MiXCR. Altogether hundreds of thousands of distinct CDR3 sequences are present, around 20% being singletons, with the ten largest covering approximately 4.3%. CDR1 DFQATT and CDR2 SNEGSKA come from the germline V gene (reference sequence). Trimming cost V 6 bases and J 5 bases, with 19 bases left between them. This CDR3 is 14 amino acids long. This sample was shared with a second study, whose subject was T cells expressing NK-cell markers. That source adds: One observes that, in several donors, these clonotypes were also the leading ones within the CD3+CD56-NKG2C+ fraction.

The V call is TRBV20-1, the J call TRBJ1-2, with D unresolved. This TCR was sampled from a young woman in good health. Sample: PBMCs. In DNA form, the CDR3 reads TGCAGTGCAAGCAGGCAGATAGAATCTTATGGCTACACCTTC. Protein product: CSASRQIESYGYTF.